Detailed here is one TCR beta chain. Its target is not known. This CDR3 is 14 amino acids long. The junction had 10 bases not matched to a gene; V was cut back by 5 bases and J by 9 bases. The germline V gene has CDR1 GTSNPN and CDR2 SVGIG (reference sequence). This entry comes from a study of cytomegalovirus exposure and HLA in healthy donors. Whole-study context: As an earlier analysis found, roughly 180 million T cells yielded about 120 million unique TCR beta sequences. Study-wide findings and caveats: The study flagged some 180 TCR beta chains as cytomegalovirus-associated. TCR beta sequences reportedly predicted the HLA-A and HLA-B alleles of most subjects accurately.

A multiplex PCR was run with 60 Vbeta primers and 13 Jbeta primers. Method: immunoSEQ multiplex PCR; TCRdb's copy keeps in-frame clones and lacks some. The sample has tens of thousands of clones, approximately 81% seen once. Sequences were obtained from PBMCs. This TCR came from a woman in her 30s in good health and CMV-seropositive. The chain employs TRBV30 and TRBJ2-7; 13 bases map to TRBD2. The CDR3 reads CAWGTSGNPRGQYF. CDR3 nucleotide sequence: TGTGCCTGGGGGACTAGCGGGAACCCCCGTGGGCAGTACTTC.